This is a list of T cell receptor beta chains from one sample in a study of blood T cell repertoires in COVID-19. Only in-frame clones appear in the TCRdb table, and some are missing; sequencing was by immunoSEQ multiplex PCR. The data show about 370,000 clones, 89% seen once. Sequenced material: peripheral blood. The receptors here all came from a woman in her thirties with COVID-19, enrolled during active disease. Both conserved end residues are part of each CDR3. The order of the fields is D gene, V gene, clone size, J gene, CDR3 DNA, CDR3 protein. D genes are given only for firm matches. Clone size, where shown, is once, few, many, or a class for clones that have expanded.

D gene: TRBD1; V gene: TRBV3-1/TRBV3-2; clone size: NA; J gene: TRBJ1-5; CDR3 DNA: TGTGCCAGCAGCCAATCTGGACCGACAGGGGCCAATCAGCCCCAGCATTTT; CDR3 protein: CASSQSGPTGANQPQHF
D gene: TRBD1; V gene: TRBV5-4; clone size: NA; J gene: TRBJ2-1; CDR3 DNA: TGTGCCAGCAGCGAGTTTGCCCAGGGACAGGGGGCTGGTCGCAATGAGCAGTTCTTC; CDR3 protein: CASSEFAQGQGAGRNEQFF
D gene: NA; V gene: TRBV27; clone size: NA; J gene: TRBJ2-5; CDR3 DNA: TGTGCCAGCAGCAGGGATTCTAGGGGCCGGGCCCAGTACTTC; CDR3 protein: CASSRDSRGRAQYF
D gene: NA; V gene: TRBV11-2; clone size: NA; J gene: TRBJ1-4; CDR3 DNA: TGTGCCAGCAGCGTAGGAGGGTCTAATGAAAAACTGTTTTTT; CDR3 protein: CASSVGGSNEKLFF
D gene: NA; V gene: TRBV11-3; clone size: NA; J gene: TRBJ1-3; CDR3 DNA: TGTGCCAGCAGCTTTAACAGGGTAACCGGGGACACCATATATTTT; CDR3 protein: CASSFNRVTGDTIYF
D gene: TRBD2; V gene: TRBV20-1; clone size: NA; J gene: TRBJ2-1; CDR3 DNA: TGCAGTGCTAGTAGGGCGGGAGGATACAATGAGCAGTTCTTC; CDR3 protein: CSASRAGGYNEQFF
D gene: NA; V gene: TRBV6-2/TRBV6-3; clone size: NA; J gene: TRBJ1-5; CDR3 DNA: TGTGCCAGCAGCCCCGAAGGGGAGGGCTATCAGCCCCAGCATTTT; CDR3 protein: CASSPEGEGYQPQHF
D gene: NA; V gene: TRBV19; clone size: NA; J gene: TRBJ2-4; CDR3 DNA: TGTGCCTCATCAGTCGGGGTAGCCAAAAACATTCAGTACTTC; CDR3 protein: CASSVGVAKNIQYF
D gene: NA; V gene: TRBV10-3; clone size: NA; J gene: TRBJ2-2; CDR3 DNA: TGTGCCATCAGTGAGAAGGGGCTGAACACCGGGGAGCTGTTTTTT; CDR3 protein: CAISEKGLNTGELFF
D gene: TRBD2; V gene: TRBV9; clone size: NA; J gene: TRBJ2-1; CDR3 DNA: TGTGCCAGCAGCGCCCGTGATCGGCGGGAGGGGGCTAGCTCCTACAATGAGCAGTTCTTC; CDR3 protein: CASSARDRREGASSYNEQFF
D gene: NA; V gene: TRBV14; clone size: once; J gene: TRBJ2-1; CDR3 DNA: TGTGCCAGCAGCCTTTTCGGGGGCGGGAGCTACAATGAGCAGTTCTTC; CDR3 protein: CASSLFGGGSYNEQFF
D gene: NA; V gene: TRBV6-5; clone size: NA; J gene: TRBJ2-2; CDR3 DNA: TGTGCCAGCAGGATGGACAGGAACACCGGGGAGCTGTTTTTT; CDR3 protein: CASRMDRNTGELFF
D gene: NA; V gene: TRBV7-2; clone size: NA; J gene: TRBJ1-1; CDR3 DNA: TGTGCCAGCAGCTTGACTACGGGTTCTCCACTGATGGCTTTCTTT; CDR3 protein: CASSLTTGSPLMAFF
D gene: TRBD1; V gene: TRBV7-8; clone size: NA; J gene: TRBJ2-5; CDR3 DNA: TGTGCCAGCAGCCCCGGACAGGGGGAGACCCAGTACTTC; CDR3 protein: CASSPGQGETQYF
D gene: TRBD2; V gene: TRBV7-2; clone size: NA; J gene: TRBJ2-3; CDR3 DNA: TGTGCCAGCAGCTTACTAGCTAGCGGGAATGGGGCAGATACGCAGTATTTT; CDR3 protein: CASSLLASGNGADTQYF
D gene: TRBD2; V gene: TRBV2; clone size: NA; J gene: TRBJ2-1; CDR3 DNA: TGTGCCAGCAGGACGACTAGCGGGGACTACAATGAGCAGTTCTTC; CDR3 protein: CASRTTSGDYNEQFF
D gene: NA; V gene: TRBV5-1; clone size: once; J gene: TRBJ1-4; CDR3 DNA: TGCGCCAGCAAACCGACACCTACTAATGAAAAACTGTTTTTT; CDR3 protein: CASKPTPTNEKLFF
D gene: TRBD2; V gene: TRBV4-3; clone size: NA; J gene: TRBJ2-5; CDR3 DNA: TGCGCCAGCAGCCAAGGTGTAGCGGGAGGGCCGAGGCAAGAGACCCAGTACTTC; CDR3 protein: CASSQGVAGGPRQETQYF
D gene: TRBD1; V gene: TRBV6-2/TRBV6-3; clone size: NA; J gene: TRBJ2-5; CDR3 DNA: TGTGCCAGCAGTGGTAGGGGGCGCGAAGAGACCCAGTACTTC; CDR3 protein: CASSGRGREETQYF
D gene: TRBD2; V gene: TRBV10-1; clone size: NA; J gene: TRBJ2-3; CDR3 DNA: TGCGCCAGCAGTCCTGCCGGGACTAGCGGGGGGAGCACAGATACGCAGTATTTT; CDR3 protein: CASSPAGTSGGSTDTQYF
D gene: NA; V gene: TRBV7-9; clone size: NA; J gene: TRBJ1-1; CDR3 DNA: TGTGCCAGCAGCTTACCCCCGGCAGGGATTAACACTGAAGCTTTCTTT; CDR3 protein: CASSLPPAGINTEAFF
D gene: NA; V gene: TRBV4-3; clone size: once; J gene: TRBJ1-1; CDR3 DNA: TGCGCCAGCAGGCGAAAAGAATTCGGGAACACTGAAGCTTTCTTT; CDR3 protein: CASRRKEFGNTEAFF
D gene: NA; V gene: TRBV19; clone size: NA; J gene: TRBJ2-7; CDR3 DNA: TGTGCCAGTAGTATAGTCGACTCCAGATCCTACGAGCAGTACTTC; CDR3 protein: CASSIVDSRSYEQYF
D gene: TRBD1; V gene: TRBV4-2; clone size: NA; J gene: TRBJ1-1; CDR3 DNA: TGTGCCAGCAGCCAAATTACCCGGGACAGGGGGCGCGACACTGAAGCTTTCTTT; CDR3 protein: CASSQITRDRGRDTEAFF
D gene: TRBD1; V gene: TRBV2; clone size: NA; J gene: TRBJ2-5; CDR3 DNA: TGTGCCAGCAGCGGACAGGTCTCGGGAACCCAGTACTTC; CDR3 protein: CASSGQVSGTQYF
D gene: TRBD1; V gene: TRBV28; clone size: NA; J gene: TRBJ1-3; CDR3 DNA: TGTGCCAGCAGTTCCCACAGGGGGCCGAAGGGTTCCTACTCTGGAAACACCATATATTTT; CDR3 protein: CASSSHRGPKGSYSGNTIYF
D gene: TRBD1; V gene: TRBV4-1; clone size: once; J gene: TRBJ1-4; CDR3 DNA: TGCGCCAGCAGCCACCCCCGAAGGGACAGAGCGGATGAAAAACTGTTTTTT; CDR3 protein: CASSHPRRDRADEKLFF
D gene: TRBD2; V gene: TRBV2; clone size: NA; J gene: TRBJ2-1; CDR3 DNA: TGTGCCAGCAGTAACGGGGGGGCCCCCTACAATGAGCAGTTCTTC; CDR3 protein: CASSNGGAPYNEQFF
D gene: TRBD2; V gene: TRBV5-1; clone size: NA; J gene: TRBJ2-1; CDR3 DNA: TGCGCCAGCAGCCAAAGGAGGGGTGGGAGGGCAGACAATGAGCAGTTCTTC; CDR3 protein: CASSQRRGGRADNEQFF
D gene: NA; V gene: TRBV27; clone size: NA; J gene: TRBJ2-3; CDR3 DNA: TGTGCCAGCAGTGACCGAATTCAGTTGCGGGATACGCAGTATTTT; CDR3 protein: CASSDRIQLRDTQYF
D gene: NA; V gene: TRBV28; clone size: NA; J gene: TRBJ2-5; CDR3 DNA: TGTGCCAGCCTCTTGGAGGTCGGAAGGGAAGAGACCCAGTACTTC; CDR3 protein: CASLLEVGREETQYF
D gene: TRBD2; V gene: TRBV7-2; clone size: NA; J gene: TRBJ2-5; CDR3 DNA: TGTGCCAGCAGCTTAGCGCCAGGGGGCGGACTAGCGGGGGGCGTGCAAGAGACCCAGTACTTC; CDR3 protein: CASSLAPGGGLAGGVQETQYF
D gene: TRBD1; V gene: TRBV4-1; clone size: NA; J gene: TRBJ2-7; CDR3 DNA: TGCGCCAGCAGCCACCCGGGACAGATAAGCTACGAGCAGTACTTC; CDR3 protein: CASSHPGQISYEQYF
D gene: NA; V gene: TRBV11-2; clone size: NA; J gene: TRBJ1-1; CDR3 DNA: TGTGCCGAAAACTTACTGATGAACACTGAAGCTTTCTTT; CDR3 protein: CAENLLMNTEAFF
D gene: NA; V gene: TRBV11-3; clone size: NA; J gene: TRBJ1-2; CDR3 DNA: TGTGCCAGCAGCCACCAGAACACCTATGGCTACACCTTC; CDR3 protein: CASSHQNTYGYTF
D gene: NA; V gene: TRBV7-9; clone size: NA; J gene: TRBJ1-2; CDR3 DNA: TGTGCCAGCAGCTTAGCCCGACAAGGCTCTCGAAACTATGGCTACACCTTC; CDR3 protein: CASSLARQGSRNYGYTF
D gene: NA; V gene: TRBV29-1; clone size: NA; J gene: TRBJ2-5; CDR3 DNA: TGCAGCGTTGGCGCCGGGTCCCAAGAGACCCAGTACTTC; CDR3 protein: CSVGAGSQETQYF
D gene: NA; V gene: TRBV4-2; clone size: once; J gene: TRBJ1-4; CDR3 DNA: TGTGCCAGCAGCCAAGATTTTACAACAACTAATGAAAAACTGTTTTTT; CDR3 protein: CASSQDFTTTNEKLFF
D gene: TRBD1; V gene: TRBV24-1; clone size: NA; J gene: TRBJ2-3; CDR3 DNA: TGTGCCACCAGTGATGACAGGGATCCACGCACAGATACGCAGTATTTT; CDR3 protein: CATSDDRDPRTDTQYF
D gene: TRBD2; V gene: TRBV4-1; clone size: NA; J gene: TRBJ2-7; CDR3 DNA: TGCGCCAGCAGCCAAGATGTGTCGGTAGCGGGGAACTATCACTCCTACGAGCAGTACTTC; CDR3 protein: CASSQDVSVAGNYHSYEQYF
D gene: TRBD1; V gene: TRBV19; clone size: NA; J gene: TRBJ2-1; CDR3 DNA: TGTGCCAGTAGTACCCAGGGGACAGGGGTTGTCAATGAGCAGTTCTTC; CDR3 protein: CASSTQGTGVVNEQFF
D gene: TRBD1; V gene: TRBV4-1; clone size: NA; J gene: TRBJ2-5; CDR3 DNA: TGCGCCAGCAGCCCCTCAGGGGGGACCCAGTACTTC; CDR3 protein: CASSPSGGTQYF
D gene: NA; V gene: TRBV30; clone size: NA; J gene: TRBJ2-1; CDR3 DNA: TGTGCCTGGAGTGTAGTTTTAGACAATGAGCAGTTCTTC; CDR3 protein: CAWSVVLDNEQFF
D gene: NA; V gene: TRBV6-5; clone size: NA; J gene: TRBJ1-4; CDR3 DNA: TGTGCCAGCAGTACCAATCGGGGGGCGAATGAAAAACTGTTTTTT; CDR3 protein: CASSTNRGANEKLFF
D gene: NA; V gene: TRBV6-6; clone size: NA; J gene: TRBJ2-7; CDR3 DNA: TGTGCCAGCCGAGAGTCCCCGAATTACGAGCAGTACTTC; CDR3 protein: CASRESPNYEQYF
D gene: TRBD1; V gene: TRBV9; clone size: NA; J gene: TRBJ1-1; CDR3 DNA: TGTGCCAGCAGCGGGACAGGGCTGGAGCCGTGGCGCGCTTTCTTT; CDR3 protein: CASSGTGLEPWRAFF
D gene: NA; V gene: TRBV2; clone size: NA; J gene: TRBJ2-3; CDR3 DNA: TGTGCCAGCAGGGAGAGGGATACGCAGTATTTT; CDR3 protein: CASRERDTQYF
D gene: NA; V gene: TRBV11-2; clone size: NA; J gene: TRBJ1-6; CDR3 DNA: TGTGCCAGCAGCTTACCAGATAATTCACCCCTCCACTTT; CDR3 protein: CASSLPDNSPLHF
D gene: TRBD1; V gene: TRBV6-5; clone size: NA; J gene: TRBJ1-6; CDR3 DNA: TGTGCCAGCAGCGACAGGGTGGATTCACCCCTCCACTTT; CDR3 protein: CASSDRVDSPLHF
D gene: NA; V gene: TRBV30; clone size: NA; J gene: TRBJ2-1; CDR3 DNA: TGTGCCTGGAGGACACCCGGGAGCTCCTACAATGAGCAGTTCTTC; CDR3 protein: CAWRTPGSSYNEQFF
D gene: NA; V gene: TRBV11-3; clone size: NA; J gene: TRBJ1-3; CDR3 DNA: TGTGCCAGCAGCTTGGGGCTTACTGGAAACACCATATATTTT; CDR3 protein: CASSLGLTGNTIYF
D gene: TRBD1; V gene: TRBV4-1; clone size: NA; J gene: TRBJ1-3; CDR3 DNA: TGCGCCAGCAGCCGAGGACAGGGGGACCGACAATCGGGGTACACCATATATTTT; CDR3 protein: CASSRGQGDRQSGYTIYF
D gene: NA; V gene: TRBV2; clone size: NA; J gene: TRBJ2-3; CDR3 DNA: TGTGCCAGCAGAAACACCGGGACTCCTAGCACAGATACGCAGTATTTT; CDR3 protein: CASRNTGTPSTDTQYF
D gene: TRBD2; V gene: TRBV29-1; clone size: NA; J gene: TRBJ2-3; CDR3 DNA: TGCAGCGTGGGGGCTAGCGGGAGAGGGACAGATACGCAGTATTTT; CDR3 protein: CSVGASGRGTDTQYF
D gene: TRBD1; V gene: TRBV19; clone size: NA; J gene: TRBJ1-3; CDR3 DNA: TGTGCCAGTAGCATCGGACAGGCCTCTGGAAACACCATATATTTT; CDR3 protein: CASSIGQASGNTIYF
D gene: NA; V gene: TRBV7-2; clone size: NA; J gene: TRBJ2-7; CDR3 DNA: TGTGCCAGCAGCTTAGCGACAGGCCCGGGGTATGGGCAGTACTTC; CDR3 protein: CASSLATGPGYGQYF
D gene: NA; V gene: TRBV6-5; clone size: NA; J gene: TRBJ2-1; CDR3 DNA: TGTGCCAGCAAGGAGCCCCTCGAGGGCCACAATGAGCAGTTCTTC; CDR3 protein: CASKEPLEGHNEQFF
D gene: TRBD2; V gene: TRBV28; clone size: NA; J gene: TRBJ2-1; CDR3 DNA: TGTGCCATCACAAGAACTAGCGGGGTCTACAATGAGCAGTTCTTC; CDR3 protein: CAITRTSGVYNEQFF
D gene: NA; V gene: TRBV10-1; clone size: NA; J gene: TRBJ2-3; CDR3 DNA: TGCGCCAGCAGTGAGGACCGGGGGACAGATACGCAGTATTTT; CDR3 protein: CASSEDRGTDTQYF
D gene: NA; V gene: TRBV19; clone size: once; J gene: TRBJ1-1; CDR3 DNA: TGTGCCAGTAGTCCTCACGGGGGGATGAACACTGAAGCTTTCTTT; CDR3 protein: CASSPHGGMNTEAFF